The present T cell receptor (beta chain) was sequenced within a study of blood T cells in healthy people across ages. A second PCR, run for about 6 to 11 cycles, used a sample-barcoded 5' primer plus a J-beta primer mix. A template-switch adaptor with 12 random nucleotides tagged each cDNA molecule. From the 5' RACE reads, TCRdb called clonotypes with MiXCR, one entry per CDR3 protein. The table lists approximately 490,000 distinct CDR3 sequences, less than 25% of them singletons. This same sample was also taken into another study, of T cells of mothers and their children.

The sequence came from a boy between 10 and 17 years old in good health. Sequenced: blood.

The CDR3 here is CASSLGARNYEQYF. CDR3 in DNA: TGTGCCAGCAGTTTAGGGGCAAGAAACTACGAGCAGTACTTC. The rearrangement links TRBV27 to TRBJ2-7; possible D gene TRBD1, 5 bases. Trimming cost V 2 bases and J 3 bases, with 11 bases left between them. The germline CDR1 and CDR2 sequences are MNHEY and SMNVEV (reference sequence). The length of the CDR3 is 14 residues.